This record covers a single TCR beta chain. The antigen remains undetermined. Individual cDNA molecules carried attached unique molecular identifiers. TCRdb reprocessed the 5' RACE reads via MiXCR and lists one record per CDR3 protein. This sample yields some 66,000 distinct CDR3 sequences, of which around 13% are seen a single time; around 4.5% belongs to the top ten. The sample is drawn from a study of early T cells in non-severe SARS-CoV-2 infection. At the level of the study: Bulk RNA from unsorted whole blood was sequenced; chains were unpaired. General observations from the study: There was a bias toward anti-spike CD8 responses in VDJdb matching, which missed private and CD4 specificities.

The CDR3 runs to 13 residues. The V gene's germline CDR1 is SGHAT and CDR2 FQNNGV. V was clipped by 6 bases and J by 6 bases, with 12 bases between them. The source is an adult who was a healthcare worker with PCR-confirmed SARS-CoV-2 infection or an uninfected control (not recorded which). Material for sequencing was whole blood. The gene calls are TRBV11-2 and TRBJ2-1, with unresolved D. As DNA, the CDR3 is TGTGCCAGCAGACCAAGGAGTGGCAATGAGCAGTTCTTC. Its translation is CASRPRSGNEQFF.